This is a list of T cell receptor beta chains from one sample in a study of cytomegalovirus exposure and HLA in healthy donors. Profiled with immunoSEQ multiplex PCR; TCRdb holds only in-frame clones, not every one. The table has about 130,000 clones, over 60% seen once. The sequenced sample consisted of PBMCs. These receptors all stem from a human donor in good health. Each CDR3 is given with its conserved first and last residue. The D gene is left open where the match is weak. Clone size appears in some rows only: once, few, many, or a class for an expanded clone.

TRBD2,-,TRBJ2-6,TRBV18,CASSPRAGASSGANVLTF,TGTGCCAGCTCACCACGAGCGGGAGCGAGCTCTGGGGCCAACGTCCTGACTTTC
-,once,TRBJ1-1,TRBV7-9,CASSLVTGPVRASEAFF,TGTGCCAGCAGCTTAGTCACAGGGCCCGTAAGGGCGTCTGAAGCTTTCTTT
-,once,TRBJ2-5,TRBV5-1,CASSLRGGLGETQYF,TGCGCCAGCAGCTTAAGGGGGGGGCTTGGTGAGACCCAGTACTTC
-,few,TRBJ1-2,TRBV5-6,CASSFPATPSGYTF,TGTGCCAGCAGTTTTCCTGCGACACCATCCGGCTACACCTTC
TRBD1,-,TRBJ1-6,TRBV7-2,CASSSYREGGSPLHF,TGTGCCAGCAGTTCCTACAGGGAAGGGGGCTCACCCCTCCACTTT
-,once,TRBJ1-1,TRBV28,CASSLIVGLGGAFF,TGTGCCAGCAGTTTAATTGTGGGGTTGGGGGGGGCTTTCTTT
TRBD1,few,TRBJ2-7,TRBV6-1,CASSLGTGLTYEQYF,TGTGCCAGCAGCTTAGGGACAGGGCTCACCTACGAGCAGTACTTC
TRBD2,-,TRBJ2-1,TRBV7-3,CASSLSGGVNYEQFF,TGTGCCAGCAGTCTTAGCGGGGGGGTCAACTATGAGCAGTTCTTC
TRBD1,-,TRBJ1-4,TRBV27,CASGRGPGNEKLFF,TGTGCCAGCGGAAGGGGGCCGGGTAATGAAAAACTGTTTTTT
TRBD1,-,TRBJ2-7,TRBV6-5,CASSPDRDEQYF,TGTGCCAGCAGCCCGGACAGGGACGAGCAGTACTTC
-,-,TRBJ1-2,TRBV7-2,CASSSTYGYTF,TGTGCCAGCAGCAGTACATACGGCTACACCTTC
-,-,TRBJ2-2,TRBV13,CASSLVPGSGELFF,TGTGCCAGCAGCTTAGTTCCGGGTTCCGGGGAGCTGTTTTTT
TRBD1,few,TRBJ1-1,TRBV5-1,CASDPGDRRNTEAFF,TGCGCCAGCGACCCTGGGGACAGGAGGAACACTGAAGCTTTCTTT
-,-,TRBJ1-1,TRBV6-1,CARVEGPSSEPEAFF,TGTGCCAGGGTGGAGGGGCCCTCCTCGGAACCTGAAGCTTTCTTT
TRBD1,-,TRBJ1-1,TRBV19,CASSIDDRGITEAFF,TGTGCCAGTAGTATTGATGACAGGGGAATCACTGAAGCTTTCTTT
-,-,TRBJ2-3,TRBV7-2,CASSQLGGGRGTDTQYF,TGTGCCAGCAGCCAGCTTGGGGGCGGTCGTGGTACAGATACGCAGTATTTT
-,-,TRBJ2-1,TRBV21-1,CASIRRRTGPAREQFF,TGTGCCAGCATCAGGCGCCGGACAGGGCCCGCGCGTGAGCAGTTCTTC